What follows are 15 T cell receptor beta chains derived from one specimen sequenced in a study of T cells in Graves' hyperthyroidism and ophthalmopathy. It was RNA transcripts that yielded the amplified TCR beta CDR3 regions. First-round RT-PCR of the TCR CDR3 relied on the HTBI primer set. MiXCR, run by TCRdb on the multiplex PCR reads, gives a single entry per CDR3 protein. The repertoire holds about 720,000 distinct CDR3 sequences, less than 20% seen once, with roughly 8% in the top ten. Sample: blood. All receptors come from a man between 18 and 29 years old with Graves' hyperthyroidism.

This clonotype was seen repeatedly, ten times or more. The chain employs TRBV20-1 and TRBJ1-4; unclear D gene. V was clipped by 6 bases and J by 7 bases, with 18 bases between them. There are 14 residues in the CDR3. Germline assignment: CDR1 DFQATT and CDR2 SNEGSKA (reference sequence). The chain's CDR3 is CSAPSTGRGEKLFF. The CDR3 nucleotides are TGCAGTGCCCCCAGCACCGGGAGAGGTGAAAAACTGTTTTTT.

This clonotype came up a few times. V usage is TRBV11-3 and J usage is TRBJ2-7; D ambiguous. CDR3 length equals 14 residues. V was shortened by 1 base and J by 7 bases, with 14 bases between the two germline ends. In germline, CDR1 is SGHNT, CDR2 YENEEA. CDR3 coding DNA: TGTGCCAGCAGCTTAGTTGGCGCCGGGCAGGAGCAGTACTTC. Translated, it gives CASSLVGAGQEQYF.

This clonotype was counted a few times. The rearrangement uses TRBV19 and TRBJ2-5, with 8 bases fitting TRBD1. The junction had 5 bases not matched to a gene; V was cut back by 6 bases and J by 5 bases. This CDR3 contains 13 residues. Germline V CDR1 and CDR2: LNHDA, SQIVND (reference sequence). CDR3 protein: CASSRGRRETQYF. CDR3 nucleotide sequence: TGTGCCAGTAGCAGGGGGCGAAGGGAGACCCAGTACTTC.

As DNA, the CDR3 is TGTGCCAGCAGCCTCGGGTATGGGGGCCCCAGAACAGATACGCAGTATTTT. Translation gives CASSLGYGGPRTDTQYF. The chain uses TRBV7-3 and TRBJ2-3, with a possible D match to TRBD1 (6 bases). The V end was cut by 5 bases, the J end by 3 bases, with 21 bases between. CDR1 SGHTA and CDR2 FQGTGA come from the germline V gene. The CDR3 sequence is 17 residues long.

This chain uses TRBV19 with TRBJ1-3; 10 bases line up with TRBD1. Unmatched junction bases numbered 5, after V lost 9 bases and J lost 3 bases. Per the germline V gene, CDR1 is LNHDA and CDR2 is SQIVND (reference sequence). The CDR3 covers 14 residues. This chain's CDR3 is CASAWTGGGNTIYF. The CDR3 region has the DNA TGTGCCAGCGCTTGGACAGGGGGTGGAAACACCATATATTTT.

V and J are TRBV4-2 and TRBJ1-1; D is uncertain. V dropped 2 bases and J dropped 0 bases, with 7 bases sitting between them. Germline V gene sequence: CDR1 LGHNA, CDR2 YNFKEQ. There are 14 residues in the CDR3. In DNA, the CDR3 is TGTGCCAGCAGCCAACAGACCCTGAACACTGAAGCTTTCTTT. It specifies CASSQQTLNTEAFF.

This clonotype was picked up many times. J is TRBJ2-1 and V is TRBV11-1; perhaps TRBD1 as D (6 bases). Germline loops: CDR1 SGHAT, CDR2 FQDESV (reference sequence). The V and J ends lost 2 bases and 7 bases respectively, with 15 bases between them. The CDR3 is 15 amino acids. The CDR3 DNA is TGTGCCAGCAGCTTAAACACAGGGATTTGGAATGAGCAGTTCTTC. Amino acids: CASSLNTGIWNEQFF.

The CDR3 region is CSVEGQGFYEQYF. CDR3 DNA: TGCAGCGTTGAAGGCCAGGGGTTCTACGAGCAGTACTTC. This rearrangement joins TRBV29-1 to TRBJ2-7; TRBD1 might be the D (6 bases). The CDR3 is made up of 13 amino acids. Per germline, CDR1 SQVTM and CDR2 ANQGSEA. With 1 base removed from V and 3 bases from J, the gap between germline ends came to 10 bases.

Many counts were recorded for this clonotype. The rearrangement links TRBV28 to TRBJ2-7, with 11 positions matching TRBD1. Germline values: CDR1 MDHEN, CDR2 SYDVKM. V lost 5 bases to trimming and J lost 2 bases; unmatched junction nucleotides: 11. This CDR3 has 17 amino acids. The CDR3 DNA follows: TGTGCCAGCAGTGTTACCGGGACAGGGGGTATAGCCTACGAGCAGTACTTC. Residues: CASSVTGTGGIAYEQYF. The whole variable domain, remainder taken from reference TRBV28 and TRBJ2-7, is DVKVTQSSRYLVKRTGEKVFLECVQDMDHENMFWYRQDPGLGLRLIYFSYDVKMKEKGDIPEGYSVSREKKERFSLILESASTNQTSMYLCASSVTGTGGIAYEQYFGPGTRLTVT.

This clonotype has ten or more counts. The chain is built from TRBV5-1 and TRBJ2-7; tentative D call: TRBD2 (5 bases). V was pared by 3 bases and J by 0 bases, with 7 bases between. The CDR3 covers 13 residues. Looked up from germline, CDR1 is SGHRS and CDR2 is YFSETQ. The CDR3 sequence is CASSSGNSYEQYF. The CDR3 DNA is TGCGCCAGCAGCTCCGGGAACTCCTACGAGCAGTACTTC.

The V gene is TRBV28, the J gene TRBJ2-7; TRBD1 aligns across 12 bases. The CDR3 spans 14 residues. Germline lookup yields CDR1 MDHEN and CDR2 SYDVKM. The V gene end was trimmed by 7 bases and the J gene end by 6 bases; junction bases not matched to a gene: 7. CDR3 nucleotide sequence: TGTGCCAGCACCTTCGGGGACAGGGGGCGCGAGCAGTACTTC. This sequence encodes CASTFGDRGREQYF.

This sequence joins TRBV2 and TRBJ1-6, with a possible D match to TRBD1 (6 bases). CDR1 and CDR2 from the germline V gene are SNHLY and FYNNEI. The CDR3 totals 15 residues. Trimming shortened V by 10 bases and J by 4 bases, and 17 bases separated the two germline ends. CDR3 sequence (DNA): TGTGCCACGGACAGCCAACTAACTTATAATTCACCCCTCCACTTT. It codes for CATDSQLTYNSPLHF.

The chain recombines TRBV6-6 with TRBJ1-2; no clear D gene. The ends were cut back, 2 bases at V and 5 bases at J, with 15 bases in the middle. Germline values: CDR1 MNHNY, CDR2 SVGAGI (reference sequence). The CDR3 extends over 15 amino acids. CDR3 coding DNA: TGTGCCAGCAGTTACGGGAATAATGGACGGTATGGCTACACCTTC. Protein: CASSYGNNGRYGYTF.

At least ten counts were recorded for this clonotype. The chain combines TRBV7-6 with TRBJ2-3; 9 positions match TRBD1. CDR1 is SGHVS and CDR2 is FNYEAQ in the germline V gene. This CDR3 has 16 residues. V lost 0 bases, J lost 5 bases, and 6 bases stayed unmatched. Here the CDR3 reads CASSLAGGQGGDTQYF. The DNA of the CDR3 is TGTGCCAGCAGCTTAGCGGGGGGACAGGGAGGAGATACGCAGTATTTT.

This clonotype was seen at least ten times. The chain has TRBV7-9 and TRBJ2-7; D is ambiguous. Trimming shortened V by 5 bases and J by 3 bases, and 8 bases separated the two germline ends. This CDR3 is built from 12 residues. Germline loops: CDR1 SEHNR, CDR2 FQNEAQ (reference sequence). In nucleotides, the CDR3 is TGTGCCAGCAGCCAAGGACGCTACGAGCAGTACTTC. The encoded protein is CASSQGRYEQYF.